Each of the 3 T cell receptor beta chains below was sequenced from the same sample in a study of T cells in tuberculosis. Sequencing used immunoSEQ multiplex PCR; TCRdb keeps in-frame clones, though not all of them. Of under 35,000 clones listed, 90% to 95% are singletons. Described time point: new active TB diagnosis, blood taken before or within 7 days of starting treatment. The sequencing here drew on PBMCs, taken at tuberculosis diagnosis. These receptors were taken from an adult with tuberculosis. Some clones in this sample may be carry-over from other donors' samples.

The genes are TRBV5-1 and TRBJ2-7, with 8 bases matching TRBD1. This CDR3 is built from 13 residues. The J segment lost 3 bases and the V segment lost 4 bases, leaving 3 bases of the junction unmatched. The V gene's germline CDR1 is SGHRS and CDR2 YFSETQ. The DNA for the CDR3 is TGCGCCAGCAGCGGAACAGGGGGCTACGAGCAGTACTTC. Its translation: CASSGTGGYEQYF.

In DNA form, the CDR3 reads TGTGCCAGCAGCACTCTAATACTAGCGGGGGGCGCCGGGGAGCTGTTTTTT. Translating it yields CASSTLILAGGAGELFF. The chain uses TRBV7-9 and TRBJ2-2; 12 bases are a match to TRBD2. This CDR3 is 17 amino acids long. Per germline, CDR1 SEHNR and CDR2 FQNEAQ (reference sequence). Trimming at V came to 5 bases and at J to 6 bases, leaving 10 bases not matched to a gene.

This sequence joins TRBV30 and TRBJ2-1; weak D call: TRBD2 (7 bases). CDR1 and CDR2 (germline): GTSNPN, SVGIG (reference sequence). Trimming cost V 4 bases and J 7 bases, with 17 bases left between them. The CDR3 spans 14 residues. CDR3 nucleotide sequence: TGTGCCTGGAATTTGGGAGGGGGGGCTAATGAGCAGTTCTTC. Its protein is CAWNLGGGANEQFF.